This T cell receptor beta chain was captured in a study of CD8 T cells in ankylosing spondylitis. General study findings and limits: Disease-linked clones, CD8+, were relatively rare in peripheral blood. Blood of patients with ankylosing spondylitis appeared to be characterized by a TCR beta motif of eight highly homologous variants. It was reported that disease-linked clones were significantly enriched in matched ankylosing spondylitis synovial fluid.

TCRdb reprocessed the 5' RACE reads via MiXCR and lists one record per CDR3 protein. The profile shows some 100,000 distinct CDR3 sequences, roughly 8.5% of them singletons. Per germline, CDR1 SEHNR and CDR2 FQNEAQ (reference sequence). Trimming cost V 4 bases and J 3 bases; bases outside gene matches: 7. This CDR3 has 16 residues. By sample fraction, this clonotype is medium-sized. Its antigen is undetermined. This TCR was sampled from a male donor with ankylosing spondylitis. Sequenced material: blood, either unsorted or a sorted T cell fraction (not recorded which). This chain links TRBV7-9 with TRBJ2-1, with 9 positions matching TRBD2. CDR3 coding DNA: TGTGCCAGCAGCTCGCGACTAGCGGTGAGCTACAATGAGCAGTTCTTC. As protein: CASSSRLAVSYNEQFF.